This entry concerns a single T cell receptor (beta chain). This clonotype showed up many times. No cognate antigen has been identified for it. Qualities for individual bases were not recorded, and no much larger clone is one base off. Libraries were prepared through 5' RACE. TCRdb lists the instrument as Illumina HiSeq 2500. A second roughly 6 to 11 cycle PCR used a sample-barcoded 5' primer and a J-beta primer mix. Each TCR beta cDNA molecule received a unique molecular identifier from a template-switch 5' adaptor carrying 12 random nucleotides. Each sample yielded at least 3 million CDR3-containing paired-end reads. All of the RNA was converted into first-strand cDNA using the Mint cDNA synthesis kit, with a TRBC-specific oligonucleotide serving as the primer. Following uracil-DNA glycosylase treatment, a first 18-cycle PCR with universal primers M1SS and BC2_uni_R was performed on all cDNA. The source study handled its data this way. For normalization, 1 million high-quality reads, each with a distinct molecular identifier, were randomly selected from each sample. Instead of being binned into consensus sequences, reads with shared molecular identifiers were discarded. MiTCR, with a Q25 quality threshold and the strictest error-elimination algorithm, was used for CDR3 identification, clonotype clustering and error correction. A nonparametric unseen species model with Euler transformation was used to estimate a lower bound on total TCR beta diversity. TCRdb handled the public reads itself, with Q25 trimming in fastp and clone calling in MiXCR, and kept productive beta chains. A single entry per CDR3 protein holds the most common genes and DNA from its merged rows. TCRdb's processing, not the authors', yielded these V and J calls. This sample has around 900,000 distinct CDR3 sequences in its table, and 29% of those were observed once. The top ten constitute approximately 15% of the sample.

The CDR3 has 15 amino acids, counting the end cysteine and phenylalanine. Only the CDR3 DNA stays, 45 bases, in frame from base 1. CDR1 and CDR2 are drawn from the germline V gene: SGHTA, FQGNSA. Trimmed from V: 5 bases; trimmed from J: 2 bases; junction bases lacking a gene match: 4. This sample stems from a study of blood T cells in healthy people across ages (dated by TCRdb to about 2015). In the study overall: Template switching captured roughly one uniquely barcoded TCR beta cDNA molecule per two T cells in model experiments. Using deep sequencing normalized with unique cDNA molecular identifiers, the study measured how TCR beta repertoire diversity changes with age. Donors were grouped into four age groups: young (average approximately 15 years), middle-aged (around 39), aged (around 60) and long-lived (just over 80). Donors of different ages were randomly distributed across sequencing lanes to avoid experimental bias. Using the same blood draw, the study looked at two additional independent replicas of 1 million unique cDNA reads for two donors, one aged 18 to 30 and the other aged 80 or older. The research as a whole found: Because profiling used bulk unsorted PBMCs, naive and antigen-experienced compartments could not be compared conclusively. Observed TCR beta diversity correlated strongly with the percentage of naive T cells measured by flow cytometry. The CMV infection status of donors was not known, potentially confounding age-related changes in expanded clonotypes. Compared with the aged group, more naive CD4+ T cells, fewer expanded clones and increased TCR diversity were shown by the long-lived group, suggesting age selection. Total diversity estimates from one million sequenced T cells were considered lower bounds and underestimates. As age increased, observed TCR beta diversity per million T cells dropped in a roughly linear way, and a significant reduction was already evident by age 40.

The 35 to 40 donors, aged roughly 6 to 95 years, were systemically healthy Caucasian individuals from Russia. Each donor gave roughly 9.5 milliliters of peripheral blood, collected into EDTA-treated Vacutainer tubes. Ficoll-Paque density-gradient centrifugation was used to isolate PBMCs, with at least 6.5 million per sample. Total RNA was extracted from PBMCs with Trizol reagent, with at least 5 micrograms obtained per sample. For every donor, an aliquot of PBMCs went through flow cytometry to measure the percentages of naive CD45RAhigh/CD27high T cells. The sequence links TRBV7-2 to TRBJ2-1; the junction holds 9 bases that match TRBD1. The sample consisted of blood. This receptor was identified in a woman of 80 years or more in good health. The CDR3 here reads CASSGDRGTYNEQFF. The DNA sequence is as follows: TGTGCCAGCAGCGGAGACAGGGGGACCTACAATGAGCAGTTCTTC.